Listed below are T cell receptor beta chains from one sample, sequenced in a study of blood T cells in healthy people across ages. TCRdb redid the calling of the 5' RACE reads with MiXCR, one entry per CDR3 protein. Here the sample spans fewer than 1,000,000 distinct CDR3 sequences, about 46% being singletons. The sequenced material came from blood. The receptors here all came from a man of 80 years or more in good health. CDR3s include the opening cysteine and the closing phenylalanine or tryptophan. A D gene is named only where the DNA matches it firmly. Expanded clones are given a class, and other clones once, few, many or no size at all.

clone_size	v_call	d_call	j_call	cdr3_nt	cdr3_aa
.	TRBV20-1	.	TRBJ2-4	TGCAGTGCTTCAGGAGGGGTTGAGACGGACATTCAGTACTTC	CSASGGVETDIQYF
.	TRBV20-1	.	TRBJ2-5	TGCAGTGCTAGAGCGGCGGGGTCAGGGCGACACGAGACCCAGTACTTC	CSARAAGSGRHETQYF
few	TRBV20-1	.	TRBJ1-2	TGCAGTGCTAGTCTGGGGGCGAACTATGGCTACACCTTC	CSASLGANYGYTF
many	TRBV29-1	.	TRBJ2-7	TGCAGCGTTACGACCTCAGATATCCGCGAGCAGTACTTC	CSVTTSDIREQYF
many	TRBV5-1	.	TRBJ2-3	TGTGCCAGCAGCTTAGTCCCGACAGATACGCAGTATTTT	CASSLVPTDTQYF
few	TRBV11-2	.	TRBJ2-1	TGTGCCAGCAACCTACCGGGACTTTTATACAATGAGCAGTTCTTC	CASNLPGLLYNEQFF
few	TRBV27	.	TRBJ2-7	TGTGCCAGCAGTTTTAGTGGGAGGCTGTACGAGCAGTACTTC	CASSFSGRLYEQYF
few	TRBV20-1	.	TRBJ2-7	TGCAGTGCCGGACACGCAGCCTACGAGCAGTACTTC	CSAGHAAYEQYF
few	TRBV9	.	TRBJ2-5	TGTGCCAGCAGCGTAGCGGCTAGTCTGTACCAAGAGACCCAGTACTTC	CASSVAASLYQETQYF
few	TRBV30	.	TRBJ2-3	TGTGCCTGGAGTTACTCAGATACGCAGTATTTT	CAWSYSDTQYF
.	TRBV4-2	.	TRBJ2-1	TGTGCCAGCAGCCAAGATAAAGGGACCTCGTACTATGAGCAGTTCTTC	CASSQDKGTSYYEQFF
few	TRBV15	.	TRBJ2-3	TGTGCCACCAGCAGAGATAGAACAGGGAAAAGAGATACGCAGTATTTT	CATSRDRTGKRDTQYF
few	TRBV20-1	TRBD2	TRBJ2-3	TGCAGTGCTAGGCCGGGAGGGTTTGCAGATACGCAGTATTTT	CSARPGGFADTQYF
.	TRBV4-3	.	TRBJ1-5	TGCGCCAGCAGCCAAGATACTGGTCAGCCCCAGCATTTT	CASSQDTGQPQHF
.	TRBV6-5	TRBD1	TRBJ2-7	TGTGCCAGCGCCAGACAGGGGGAAGGATACGAGCAGTACTTC	CASARQGEGYEQYF
.	TRBV24-1	TRBD1	TRBJ2-4	TGTGCCACCAGTGATGCAGGGGGCGCCGGGGACATTCAGTACTTC	CATSDAGGAGDIQYF
few	TRBV12-3/TRBV12-4	.	TRBJ1-2	TGTGCCAGCAGTCGTCTAAAGGCAGGGTACACCTTC	CASSRLKAGYTF
.	TRBV3-1	TRBD1	TRBJ1-2	TGTGCCAGCAGCCAAGCCAAAGGGGGCGCATATTATGGCTACACCTTC	CASSQAKGGAYYGYTF